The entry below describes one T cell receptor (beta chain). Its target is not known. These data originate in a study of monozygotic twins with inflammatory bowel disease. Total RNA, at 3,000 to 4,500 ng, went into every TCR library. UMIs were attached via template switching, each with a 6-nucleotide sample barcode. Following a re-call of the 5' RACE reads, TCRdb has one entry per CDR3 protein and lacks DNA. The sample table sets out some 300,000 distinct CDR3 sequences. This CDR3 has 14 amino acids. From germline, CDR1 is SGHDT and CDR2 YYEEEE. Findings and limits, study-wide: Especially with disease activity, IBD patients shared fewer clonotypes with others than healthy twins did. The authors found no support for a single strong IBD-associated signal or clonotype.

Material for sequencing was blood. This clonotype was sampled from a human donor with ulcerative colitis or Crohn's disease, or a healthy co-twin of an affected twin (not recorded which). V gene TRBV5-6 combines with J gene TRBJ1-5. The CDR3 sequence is CASSFYQSNQPQHF.